These 18 T cell receptor beta chains originate from one sample sequenced in a study of CXCR3-negative and CXCR3-positive naive CD8 T cells. UMI-labeled TRB cDNA libraries were prepared by 5' RACE. TCRdb re-called the 5' RACE reads and catalogs CDR3 proteins one per entry, DNA excluded. This sample's clone table lists approximately 74,000 distinct CDR3 sequences. Specimen: naive CXCR3- CD8+ T cells from blood. Subset: CD45RO-CCR7+CD27+CD95- naive CD8+ T cells lacking CXCR3 (TNR3-). These receptor sequences come from a human donor in good health. Some clones in this sample may be carry-over from other donors' samples.

The V and J genes are TRBV15 and TRBJ2-5. This CDR3 has 12 residues. Germline V gene sequence: CDR1 LNHNV, CDR2 YYDKDF (reference sequence). The CDR3 protein is CATSRDPMVQYF.

The chain couples TRBV6-5 to TRBJ2-1; TCRdb's D call, TRBD2, is unchecked because there is no DNA. Germline CDR1 and CDR2: MNHEY and SVGAGI. The CDR3 totals 18 residues. The chain's CDR3 is CASRPPPLAGEAPYEQFF.

The rearrangement joins TRBV9 to TRBJ2-7; checking the TCRdb D call of TRBD2 is not possible without DNA. This CDR3 spans 12 amino acids. Germline V CDR1 and CDR2: SGDLS, YYNGEE. CDR3 region: CASSVNSGEQYF.

J is TRBJ1-3 and V is TRBV7-3; checking the TCRdb D call of TRBD1 is not possible without DNA. The CDR3 extends over 14 amino acids. CDR1 SGHTA and CDR2 FQGTGA come from the germline V gene. This chain's CDR3 is CASSEGGSGNTIYF.

The rearrangement uses TRBV13 and TRBJ2-6. This CDR3 contains 14 residues. The germline gives CDR1 PRHDT, CDR2 FYEKMQ (reference sequence). CDR3 loop: CASSRVSGANVLTF.

The rearrangement joins TRBV12-3 or TRBV12-4 to TRBJ2-7; lacking DNA, the TRBD1 call made by TCRdb goes unchecked. The CDR3 is 18 amino acids. The CDR3 protein is CASSLNSRTGVSSYEQYF.

This sequence joins TRBV29-1 and TRBJ1-2. Germline CDR1 is SQVTM and CDR2 is ANQGSEA. CDR3 length: 12 residues. The CDR3 sequence is CSVEVRDYGYTF.

The V and J genes are TRBV7-2 and TRBJ1-1; the TRBD1 assignment by TCRdb is unverifiable without DNA. The CDR3 sequence is 18 residues long. The germline CDR1 and CDR2 sequences are SGHTA and FQGNSA. The CDR3 is CASSSPSPEGQINTEAFF.

The CDR3 here is CASSQDWGPGQPSYEQYF. V and J are TRBV4-2 and TRBJ2-7; lacking DNA, the TRBD1 call made by TCRdb goes unchecked. The germline gives CDR1 LGHNA, CDR2 YNFKEQ. This CDR3 region has 18 residues.

The rearrangement joins TRBV28 to TRBJ2-4. This CDR3 has 15 amino acids. Looked up from germline, CDR1 is MDHEN and CDR2 is SYDVKM. This CDR3 is CASVASGWFGNIQYF. The variable domain in full, completed from reference TRBV28 and TRBJ2-4, reads DVKVTQSSRYLVKRTGEKVFLECVQDMDHENMFWYRQDPGLGLRLIYFSYDVKMKEKGDIPEGYSVSREKKERFSLILESASTNQTSMYLCASVASGWFGNIQYFGAGTRLSVL.

This chain links TRBV10-1 with TRBJ2-4; the D call from TCRdb, TRBD2, cannot be confirmed without DNA. The CDR3 length is 16 residues. Germline V gives CDR1 WNHNN, CDR2 SYGVQD (reference sequence). CDR3: CASRTGTSGPKNIQYF.

This chain joins TRBV28 and TRBJ2-1; TCRdb selects TRBD1, and the lack of DNA leaves this call unchecked. The CDR3 has 15 amino acids. From germline, CDR1 is MDHEN and CDR2 SYDVKM. The CDR3 loop is CASTGASSSYNEQFF.

This chain links TRBV9 with TRBJ2-4; as DNA is missing, the TRBD1 call by TCRdb cannot be tested. Germline values: CDR1 SGDLS, CDR2 YYNGEE. This CDR3 region has 16 residues. The CDR3 here is CASSQNRELAKNIQYF.

The rearrangement joins TRBV12-3 or TRBV12-4 to TRBJ2-2; absent DNA, TCRdb's TRBD1 call cannot be checked. The CDR3 is 14 residues long. This CDR3 is CASSPLGNTGELFF.

This chain links TRBV19 with TRBJ1-5; TCRdb calls TRBD1, which cannot be checked without DNA. Germline loops: CDR1 LNHDA, CDR2 SQIVND (reference sequence). CDR3 length: 15 amino acids. This CDR3 reads CASTPGEINNQPQHF.

This sequence joins TRBV29-1 and TRBJ1-2. Germline-derived CDR1 and CDR2 are SQVTM and ANQGSEA. The CDR3 is 12 residues long. The CDR3 here is CSVDSGNYGYTF. The complete variable domain, with remaining parts taken from reference TRBV29-1 and TRBJ1-2, reads SAVISQKPSRDICQRGTSLTIQCQVDSQVTMMFWYRQQPGQSLTLIATANQGSEATYESGFVIDKFPISRPNLTFSTLTVSNMSPEDSSIYLCSVDSGNYGYTFGSGTRLTVV.

The chain uses TRBV29-1 and TRBJ2-1. The CDR3 length is 14 residues. From germline, CDR1 is SQVTM and CDR2 ANQGSEA. CDR3 residues: CSVEVGLTFNEQFF.

The chain employs TRBV4-2 and TRBJ2-2; TCRdb indicates TRBD1, and absent DNA this call remains unverified. The CDR3 sequence is 14 residues long. CDR1 and CDR2 from the germline V gene are LGHNA and YNFKEQ. The CDR3 loop is CASSQGGAFGELFF.